This T cell receptor (beta chain) is from a study of cytomegalovirus exposure and HLA in healthy donors. Study-wide points: The authors enumerated 150 to 200 TCR beta chains as linked to cytomegalovirus. With DRB1 most and HLA-C fewest, TCR association rates differed between HLA loci in a later analysis. A later analysis reported that several of the most significant clusters appeared to be linked to common viral pathogens, among them Epstein-Barr virus. Near-uniform donor sequencing depth was presumed by presence/absence analyses.

The V and J ends lost 7 bases and 4 bases, in that order; junction bases with no gene match: 10. CDR3 length: 14 amino acids. The germline gives CDR1 MNHEY, CDR2 SVGAGI. The primer mix had 60 Vbeta and 13 Jbeta primers. Data came from immunoSEQ multiplex PCR; TCRdb stores just in-frame clones and leaves some out. The data show around 40,000 clones, around 87% seen once. With regard to this clone: The antigen is undetermined.

Sequencing input: PBMCs. The TCR sequence derives from a woman aged 40-49 years in good health and CMV-seropositive. The chain employs TRBV6-5 and TRBJ2-7, with 7 nucleotides matching TRBD1. The DNA of the CDR3 is TGTGCCAGCACCCCACCCGGACAGGTATACGAGCAGTACTTC. Encoded protein: CASTPPGQVYEQYF.